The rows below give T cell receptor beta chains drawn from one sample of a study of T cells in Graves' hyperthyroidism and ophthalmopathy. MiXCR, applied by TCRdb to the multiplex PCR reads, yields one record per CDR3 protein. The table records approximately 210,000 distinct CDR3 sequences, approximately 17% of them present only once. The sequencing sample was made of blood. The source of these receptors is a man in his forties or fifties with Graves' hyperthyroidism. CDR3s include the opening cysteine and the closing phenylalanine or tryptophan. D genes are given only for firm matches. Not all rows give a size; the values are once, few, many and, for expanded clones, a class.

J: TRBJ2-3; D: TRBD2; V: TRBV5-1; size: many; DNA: TGCGCCAGCAGCATAAGCGGGAGGGCCGCAGATACGCAGTATTTT; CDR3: CASSISGRAADTQYF
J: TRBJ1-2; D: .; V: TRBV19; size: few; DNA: TGTGCCAGTAGTAATCGTCAAGGCTATGGCTACACCTTC; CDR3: CASSNRQGYGYTF
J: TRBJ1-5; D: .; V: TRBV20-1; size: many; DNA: TGCAGTGCCACAGTTGGAATGGGCCAGCCCCAGCATTTT; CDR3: CSATVGMGQPQHF
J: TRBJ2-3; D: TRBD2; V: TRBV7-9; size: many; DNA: TGTGCCAGCAGTAAGCATCGACTAGCGGGAGGCTCTAGCACAGATACGCAGTATTTT; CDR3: CASSKHRLAGGSSTDTQYF
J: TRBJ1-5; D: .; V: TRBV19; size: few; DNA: TGTGCCAGTAGTATGTTCCGACAGGTCTATCAGCCCCAGCATTTT; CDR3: CASSMFRQVYQPQHF
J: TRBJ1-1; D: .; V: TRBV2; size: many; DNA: TGTGCCAGCAGCCGAACAGGGCTAACAGCTGAAGCTTTCTTT; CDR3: CASSRTGLTAEAFF
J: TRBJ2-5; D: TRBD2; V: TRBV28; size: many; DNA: TGTGCCAGCAGTTCCCCTTTTAGCGGGAGTGGGGGAATACAAGAGACCCAGTACTTC; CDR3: CASSSPFSGSGGIQETQYF
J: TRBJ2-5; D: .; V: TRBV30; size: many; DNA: TGTGCCTGGAGTGCCACAGGGAGGGAGACCCAGTACTTC; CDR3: CAWSATGRETQYF
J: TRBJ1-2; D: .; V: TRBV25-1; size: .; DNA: TGTGCCAGCAGTGAAGAAGGTCCCTCTATCCTCGGCGGCTACACCTTC; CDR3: CASSEEGPSILGGYTF
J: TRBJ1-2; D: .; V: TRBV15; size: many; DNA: TGTGCCACCAGCAGAGTGGGATCGAACTATGGCTACACCTTC; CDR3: CATSRVGSNYGYTF
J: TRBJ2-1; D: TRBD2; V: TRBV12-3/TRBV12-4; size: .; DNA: TGTGCCAGCAGCCAAACTAGCGGGAGGGATGAGCAGTTCTTC; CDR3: CASSQTSGRDEQFF
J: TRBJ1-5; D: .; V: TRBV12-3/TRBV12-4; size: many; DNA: TGTGCCAGCAGTTTCGCAAGGAATCAGCCCCAGCATTTT; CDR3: CASSFARNQPQHF
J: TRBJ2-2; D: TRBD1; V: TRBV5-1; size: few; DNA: TGCGCCAGCAGCCAACAGGGGGCGAACACCGGGGAGCTGTTTTTT; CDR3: CASSQQGANTGELFF
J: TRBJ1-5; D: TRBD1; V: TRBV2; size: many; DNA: TGTGCCAGCAGTGAAGGGGACAGGGGTGTCCAGCCCCAGCATTTT; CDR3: CASSEGDRGVQPQHF
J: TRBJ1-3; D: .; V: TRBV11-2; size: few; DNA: TGTGCCAGCAGCGCGGACACCGCTGGAAACACCATATATTTT; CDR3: CASSADTAGNTIYF
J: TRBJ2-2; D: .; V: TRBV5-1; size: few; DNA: TGCGCCAGTCTGTTGGGACCGAACACCGGGGAGCTGTTTTTT; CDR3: CASLLGPNTGELFF
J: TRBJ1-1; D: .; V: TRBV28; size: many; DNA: TGTGCCAGCAGTTTCCCGGACCTGGACCGCACTGAAGCTTTCTTT; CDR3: CASSFPDLDRTEAFF
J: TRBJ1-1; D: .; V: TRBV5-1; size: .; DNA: TGCGCCAGCAGCTTTTTTCCCGAGTTAGGGGGGAACACTGAAGCTTTCTTT; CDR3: CASSFFPELGGNTEAFF
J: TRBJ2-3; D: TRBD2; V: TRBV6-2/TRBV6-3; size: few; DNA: TGTGCCAGCACCAATTTAGCGGGATTCACAGATACGCAGTATTTT; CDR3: CASTNLAGFTDTQYF
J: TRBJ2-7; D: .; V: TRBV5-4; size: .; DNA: TGTGCCAGCAGCACGACAAATATCTTGGGGGAGCAGTACTTC; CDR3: CASSTTNILGEQYF
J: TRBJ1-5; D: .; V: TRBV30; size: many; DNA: TGTGCCTGGAGTGTACACCGGACATCTAATAGCAATCAGCCCCAGCATTTT; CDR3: CAWSVHRTSNSNQPQHF
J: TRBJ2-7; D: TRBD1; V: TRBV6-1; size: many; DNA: TGTGCCAGCAGTGAAAGTGAGACAGGGGGAAACGAGCAGTACTTC; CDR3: CASSESETGGNEQYF
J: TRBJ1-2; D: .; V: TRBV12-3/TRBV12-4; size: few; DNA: TGTGCCAGCAGTCTCAGGGATGGCTACACCTTC; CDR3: CASSLRDGYTF
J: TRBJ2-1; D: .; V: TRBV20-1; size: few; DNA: TGCAGTGCTCCGATAGGGGGTCCCAGGTATGAGCAGTTCTTC; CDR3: CSAPIGGPRYEQFF
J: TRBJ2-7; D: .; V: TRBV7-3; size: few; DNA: TGTGCCAGCGGTTACGAGCAGTACTTC; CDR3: CASGYEQYF
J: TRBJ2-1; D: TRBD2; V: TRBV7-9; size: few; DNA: TGTGCCAGCAGCCTACTAGCGCTCGGCTTTTACAATGAGCAGTTCTTC; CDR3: CASSLLALGFYNEQFF
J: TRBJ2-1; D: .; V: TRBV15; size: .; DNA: TGTGCCACCAGCACCCTAAGGGAGACTGAGCAATTCTTC; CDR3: CATSTLRETEQFF
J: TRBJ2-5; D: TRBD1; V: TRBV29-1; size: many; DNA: TGCAGCGTTGAAGATCCACGCCAGGGGGCGCAAGAGACCCAGTACTTC; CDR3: CSVEDPRQGAQETQYF
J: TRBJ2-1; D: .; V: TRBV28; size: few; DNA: TGTGCCAGCAGTTCCCCTCCCCGAGTAGAGCAGTTCTTC; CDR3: CASSSPPRVEQFF
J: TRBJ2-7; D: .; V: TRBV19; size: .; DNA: TGTGCCAGCCGCAGGCAGGGTAACTACGAGCAGTACTTC; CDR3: CASRRQGNYEQYF
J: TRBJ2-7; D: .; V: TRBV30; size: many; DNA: TGTGCCTGGAATCCGGGCAGTACCTACGAGCAGTACTTC; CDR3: CAWNPGSTYEQYF
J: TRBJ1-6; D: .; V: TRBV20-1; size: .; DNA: TGCAGTGCCGGGGGAGGGGGGTCCCGGGATTCACCCCTCCACTTT; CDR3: CSAGGGGSRDSPLHF
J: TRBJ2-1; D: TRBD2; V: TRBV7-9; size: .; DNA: TGTGCCAGCAGCCCTAGCGGGCTGGGTGGTGGGGGTGAGCAGTTCTTC; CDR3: CASSPSGLGGGGEQFF
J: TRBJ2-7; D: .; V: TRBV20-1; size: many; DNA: TGCAGTGCTAGGGATTCCGCTAGTTTCTACGAGCAGTACTTC; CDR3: CSARDSASFYEQYF
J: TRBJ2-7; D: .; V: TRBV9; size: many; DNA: TGTGCCAGCAGCCCCGGGGGAGGAGAGCAGTACTTC; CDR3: CASSPGGGEQYF
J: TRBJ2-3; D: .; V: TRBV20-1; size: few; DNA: TGCAGTGCTAGAGAAGTGACAGATACGCAGTATTTT; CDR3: CSAREVTDTQYF
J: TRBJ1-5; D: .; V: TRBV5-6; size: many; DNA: TGTGCCAGCACCTTGGGCAGGGAAGGTCAGCCCCAGCATTTT; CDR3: CASTLGREGQPQHF
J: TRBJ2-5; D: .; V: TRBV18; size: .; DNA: TGTGCCAGCTCACCCAATGGAGAGGGGACCCAGTACTTC; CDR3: CASSPNGEGTQYF
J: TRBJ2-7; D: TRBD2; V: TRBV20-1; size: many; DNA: TGCAGTGCCCTCAACGCGGGGGGCGCCTACGAGCAGTACTTC; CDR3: CSALNAGGAYEQYF
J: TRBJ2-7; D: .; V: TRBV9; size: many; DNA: TGTGCCAGCAGCGTATATGGAGGGGCCGCATACGAGCAGTACTTC; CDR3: CASSVYGGAAYEQYF
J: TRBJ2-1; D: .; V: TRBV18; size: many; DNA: TGTGCCAGCTCACCACAGAGCAATGAGCAGTTCTTC; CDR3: CASSPQSNEQFF
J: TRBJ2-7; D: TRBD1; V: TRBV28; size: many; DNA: TGTGCCAGCGTCCCGGGGGACAGGACGTCCTACGAGCAGTACTTC; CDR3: CASVPGDRTSYEQYF
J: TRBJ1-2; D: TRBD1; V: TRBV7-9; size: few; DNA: TGTGCCAGCAGCCCGACAGGGATACATGGCTACACCTTC; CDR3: CASSPTGIHGYTF
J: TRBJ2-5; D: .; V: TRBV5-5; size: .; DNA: TGTGCCAGCAGCTTGATTAGTTCCCCGGCCCAGTACTTC; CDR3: CASSLISSPAQYF
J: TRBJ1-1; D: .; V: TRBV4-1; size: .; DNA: TGCGCCAGCAGCCAAGAGGGTTCCGCTGGAGCTTTCTTT; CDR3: CASSQEGSAGAFF
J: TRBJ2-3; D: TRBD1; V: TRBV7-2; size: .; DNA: TGTGCCAGCAGCTTGGAAGACAGGGTCACAGATACGCAGTATTTT; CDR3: CASSLEDRVTDTQYF